The entry that follows covers one TCR beta chain sequence. The target antigen is unknown. Its ends do not fully match the called genes, so a read error is possible. TCRdb re-called the multiplex PCR reads through MiXCR, storing one row per CDR3 protein. The sample shows approximately 150,000 distinct CDR3 sequences, around a third of them seen only once. Samples came from axillary lymph nodes draining the breast cancer. The CDR3 is 13 amino acids. From germline, CDR1 is SNHLY and CDR2 FYNNEI. These data belong to a study of breast tumors, draining lymph nodes, adjacent tissues. Study-level findings and limits: The data were judged consistent with most tumor T cells coming from lymph node and expanding in tumor. Luminal-like breast cancer showed significantly greater tumor-nontumor repertoire similarity than basal-like breast cancer did. The lymph node origin of tumor T cells was framed as consistent with a hypothesis, not demonstrated.

This clonotype originated in a female donor with breast cancer. Some clones in this sample may be carry-over from other donors' samples. The rearrangement links TRBV2 to TRBJ2-3; 9 nucleotides agree with TRBD1. The sequenced material came from axillary lymph node tissue. The CDR3 loop is CASSDRGADTQYF. The CDR3, as DNA: TGTGCCAGTAGTGACAGGGGGGCAGATACGCAGTATTTT.